Presented here are 13 T cell receptor beta chains from one specimen sequenced in a study of T-cell reconstitution after alpha-beta-depleted transplantation in children. Preparation of the TCRbeta library used unique molecular identifiers. TCRdb re-called the PCR reads through MiXCR, storing one row per CDR3 protein. Counted here are around 380,000 distinct CDR3 sequences, roughly 10% occurring once; the ten biggest clones make up over 4.5%. Sequenced here: PBMCs from the stem cell graft donor, sampled from the stem cell graft. These receptor sequences come from a human donor who donated a stem cell graft to a child with acute myeloid leukemia.

The chain joins TRBV10-2 to TRBJ1-3; weak D call: TRBD1 (5 bases). Germline V gene sequence: CDR1 WSHSY, CDR2 SAAADI. The CDR3 runs to 15 residues. V lost 6 bases and J 4 bases, leaving 16 bases between the germline ends. The CDR3 sequence is CASRSSTGGGNTIYF. CDR3 bases: TGCGCCAGCAGGTCTTCAACAGGCGGGGGAAACACCATATATTTT.

The rearrangement joins TRBV19 to TRBJ2-3, with D unresolved. This CDR3 comprises 10 residues. Germline CDR1 is LNHDA and CDR2 is SQIVND (reference sequence). Trimming removed 6 bases from V and 8 bases from J, with 6 bases in between. The CDR3 DNA sequence: TGTGCCAGTAGAGGTGGTACGCAGTATTTT. Translated: CASRGGTQYF.

The gene calls are TRBV9 and TRBJ1-2; 11 bases fit TRBD1. This CDR3 is 16 amino acids long. V lost 2 bases and J lost 5; bases outside the gene matches: 8. Per germline, CDR1 SGDLS and CDR2 YYNGEE. CDR3 sequence (DNA): TGTGCCAGCAGCGTTCAAAGGACAGGGGGCTTTTATGGCTACACCTTC. This translates into CASSVQRTGGFYGYTF.

This clonotype was detected a few times. The rearrangement joins TRBV29-1 to TRBJ2-5, with 11 bases that match TRBD2. Trimming removed 6 bases from V and 5 bases from J; junction bases left unmatched: 5. The CDR3 is 13 amino acids. The V gene's germline CDR1 is SQVTM and CDR2 ANQGSEA. Here the CDR3 reads CSVAIAGGETQYF. In nucleotides, the CDR3 is TGCAGCGTGGCCATAGCGGGAGGGGAGACCCAGTACTTC. The full variable domain, in which reference TRBV29-1 and TRBJ2-5 provide the parts outside the CDR3, is SAVISQKPSRDICQRGTSLTIQCQVDSQVTMMFWYRQQPGQSLTLIATANQGSEATYESGFVIDKFPISRPNLTFSTLTVSNMSPEDSSIYLCSVAIAGGETQYFGPGTRLLVL.

This clonotype was picked up many times. The rearrangement links TRBV5-5 to TRBJ2-7; D is uncertain. CDR1 and CDR2 (germline): SGHKS, YYEKEE (reference sequence). The germline V and J ends were trimmed by 4 bases and 3 bases, with 5 bases remaining between them. This CDR3 contains 11 residues. CDR3 protein: CASSRDYEQYV. The CDR3 nucleotides read TGTGCCAGCAGCAGGGACTACGAGCAGTACGTC.

This chain links TRBV12-3 or TRBV12-4 with TRBJ2-2; tentatively, D is TRBD1 (5 bases). CDR3 length: 17 amino acids. Trimming cost V 4 bases and J 5 bases, with 20 bases left between them. The CDR3 DNA is TGTGCCAGCAGTTGGCAGGGCCCCTTGGGTGGGACCGGGGAGCTGTTTTTT. Its protein is CASSWQGPLGGTGELFF.

The chain recombines TRBV7-8 with TRBJ2-3; D is perhaps TRBD2 (5 bases). Trimming pared 3 bases from V and 1 base from J, leaving 11 bases between. CDR1 is SGHVS, CDR2 FQNEAQ, per germline. CDR3 size: 15 residues. DNA for the CDR3: TGTGCCAGCAGCTTTAAGTTGAGGGGCACAGATACGCAGTATTTT. It is translated as CASSFKLRGTDTQYF.

In this sample, this clonotype turned up a few times. The V gene is TRBV5-1, the J gene TRBJ2-7; no reliable D call. Trimming left V 0 bases short and J 3 bases short, with 13 bases between. The CDR3 runs 15 residues. In germline, CDR1 is SGHRS, CDR2 YFSETQ. The chain's CDR3 is CASSLAMSPLYEQYF. The CDR3 DNA sequence: TGCGCCAGCAGCTTGGCGATGTCGCCCCTCTACGAGCAGTACTTC.

This clonotype was recorded a few times. This chain connects TRBV20-1 to TRBJ1-1; TRBD1 is a possible D gene (5 bases). The CDR3 is 14 amino acids. V gave up 3 bases and J gave up 4 bases, with 15 bases separating them. Per germline, CDR1 DFQATT and CDR2 SNEGSKA (reference sequence). CDR3 in DNA: TGCAGTGCTAGTATTCAGGGAGGGCTCACTGAAGCTTTCTTT. This sequence encodes CSASIQGGLTEAFF.

This clonotype occurred many times. The rearrangement uses TRBV12-3 or TRBV12-4 and TRBJ2-5, with D uncertain. Deletions cut 1 base from V and 12 bases from J, with 9 bases between. The length of the CDR3 is 11 residues. DNA for the CDR3: TGTGCCAGCAGTTTAGGTGGAGCGAAGTACTTC. As protein: CASSLGGAKYF.

This clonotype turned up a few times. V is TRBV5-1 and J is TRBJ1-2, with a possible D match to TRBD1 (6 bases). Between the trimmed V and J ends, which lost 6 bases and 4 bases, there was a span of 16 bases. This CDR3 contains 14 residues. Germline V gene sequence: CDR1 SGHRS, CDR2 YFSETQ. Here the CDR3 DNA reads TGCGCCAGCAAACCGTCGGGGGGGGCCTATGGCTACACCTTC. Amino acid sequence: CASKPSGGAYGYTF.

This clonotype has only a few counts. The J gene is TRBJ1-2, the V gene TRBV24-1; tentative D call: TRBD1 (6 bases). Germline assignment: CDR1 KGHDR and CDR2 SFDVKD. V dropped 9 bases and J dropped 2 bases, with 9 bases sitting between them. The CDR3 totals 12 residues. CDR3 sequence (DNA): TGTGCCACCTCGGACAGCAACTATGGCTACACCTTC. Translation gives CATSDSNYGYTF.

The chain recombines TRBV7-8 with TRBJ1-3, with D uncertain. There are 16 residues in the CDR3. With 4 bases removed from V and 0 bases from J, the gap between germline ends came to 13 bases. Germline CDR1 reads SGHVS; CDR2 reads FQNEAQ. CDR3 sequence reads: CASSSRPMSSGNTIYF. CDR3 DNA: TGTGCCAGCAGCTCTCGACCCATGAGCTCTGGAAACACCATATATTTT.